Below, one T cell receptor (beta chain) is given with its context. The antigen remains unidentified. The sample comes from a study of shared clonotypes between healthy human individuals. Study in general: The cohort had a couple of women and three men, ages 18 to 49.

Points from the study as a whole: Naive CD4 clonotypes were shared across a few donors at roughly 4.6%.

The data were produced by immunoSEQ multiplex PCR, yet TCRdb's version contains in-frame clones alone and is incomplete. The table has 2 million to 2.5 million clones, about 94% seen once; the top ten hold roughly 0.13%. CDR3 length: 14 residues. Germline values: CDR1 MNHNS, CDR2 SASEGT. J lost 0 bases, V lost 6 bases, and 4 bases had no gene match. The CD4+ fraction was divided into a CD45RA+ naive subset and a CD45RA-negative memory subset. The sequenced material came from naive CD4+ T cells sorted from blood. Specified subset: CD45RA+ positively selected. The V call is TRBV6-1, the J call TRBJ2-7, with 8 bases matching TRBD2. The receptor's source is a man younger than 35 in good health. The CDR3 nucleotides are TGTGCCAGCAGCCTAGCGGGCAGCTCCTACGAGCAGTACTTC. Translation gives CASSLAGSSYEQYF.